This T cell receptor beta chain was profiled in a study of cytomegalovirus exposure and HLA in healthy donors. Study-level findings and limits: Subsequent analysis showed first-cohort TCR clusters tending to co-occur in 120 validation repertoires. The study designated 164 TCR beta chains cytomegalovirus-associated.

Turning to this clone: Its cognate antigen is unknown.

Germline values: CDR1 LGHNA, CDR2 YSLEER. The CDR3 is 17 amino acids. The J segment lost 2 bases and the V segment lost 3 bases, leaving 6 bases of the junction unmatched. This table comes from immunoSEQ multiplex PCR, and its TCRdb copy is limited to in-frame clones, with some not included. The sample has about 150,000 clones; approximately 86% are singletons. J is TRBJ2-3 and V is TRBV4-3; TRBD2 agrees at 12 bases. The sequenced material came from PBMCs. The receptor's source is a man aged 18 to 30 in good health and CMV-seropositive. The CDR3 DNA reads as TGCGCCAGCAGCCATCGACTAGCGGGAGCCATCACAGATACGCAGTATTTT. Residues: CASSHRLAGAITDTQYF.